Sequencing of this TCR beta chain was carried out in a study of blood T cell repertoires in COVID-19. Method: immunoSEQ multiplex PCR; TCRdb's copy keeps in-frame clones and lacks some. The repertoire has about 220,000 clones, 80% to 85% of them found once; the top ten carry around 4.7%. CDR1 is LNHDA, CDR2 SQIVND, per germline (reference sequence). Trimming removed 1 base from V and 2 bases from J, with 13 bases in between. This CDR3 is built from 16 residues. The TCR originated in a human donor in a cohort sampled during active COVID-19. What was sequenced was peripheral blood. The chain has TRBV19 and TRBJ2-3; D is possibly TRBD2 (6 bases). The CDR3 is CASSIGLARITDTQYF. The CDR3 DNA is TGTGCCAGTAGTATAGGTCTAGCGAGGATCACAGATACGCAGTATTTT.